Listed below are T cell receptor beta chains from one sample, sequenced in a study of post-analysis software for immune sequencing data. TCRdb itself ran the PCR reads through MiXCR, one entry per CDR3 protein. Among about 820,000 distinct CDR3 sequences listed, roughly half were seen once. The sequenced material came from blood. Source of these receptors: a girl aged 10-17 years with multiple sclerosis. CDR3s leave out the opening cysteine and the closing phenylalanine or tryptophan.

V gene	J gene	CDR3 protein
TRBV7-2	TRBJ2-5	ASSLDAMGLAGELAQY
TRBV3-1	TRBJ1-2	ASSQDSGPGRGYT
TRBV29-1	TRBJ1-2	SVGRTGHYGYT
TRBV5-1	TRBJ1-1	ASSLQGPEAF
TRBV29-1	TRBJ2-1	SVVSPGRF
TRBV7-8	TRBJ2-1	ASSPRTRSYNEQF
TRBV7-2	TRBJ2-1	ASSLALIAGVDSSYNEQF
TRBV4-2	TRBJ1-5	ASSQANRGDQPQH
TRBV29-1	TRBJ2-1	RTGDRGNEQF
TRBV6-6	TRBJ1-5	ASRSPGQGQQPQH
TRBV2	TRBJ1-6	ASSDGALH
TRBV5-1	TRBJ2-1	ASSPQGPPYNEQF
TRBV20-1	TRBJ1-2	SARALTGISFDGYT
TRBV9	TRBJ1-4	ASSASGTGQEKLF
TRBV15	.	ATSRRPTAHYEQY
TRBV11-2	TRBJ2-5	ASSLGLAGVQETQY
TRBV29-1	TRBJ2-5	SVNSVAGGKETQY
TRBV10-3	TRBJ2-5	AIRRTDSEEYPSKNEQY
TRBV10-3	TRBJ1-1	AIGLERTEAF
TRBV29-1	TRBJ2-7	SVARQGGEQY
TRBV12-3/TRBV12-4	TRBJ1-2	ASRHTVNYGYT
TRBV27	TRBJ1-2	ASSMTGGYGYT
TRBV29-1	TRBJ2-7	SASQGVSYEQY
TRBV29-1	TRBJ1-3	SATNRDRAGNTIY
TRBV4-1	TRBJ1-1	ASSQDRENTEAF
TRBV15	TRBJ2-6	ATSKQRSSGANVLT
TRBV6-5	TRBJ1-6	ASSYSYQSPLH
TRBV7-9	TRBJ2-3	ASTSGSTDTQY
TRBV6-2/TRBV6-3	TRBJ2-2	ASRAVPAGGNTGELF
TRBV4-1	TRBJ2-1	ASRLGGLAGAPSYNEQF
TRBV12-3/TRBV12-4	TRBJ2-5	ASRLLTGAKGEQY
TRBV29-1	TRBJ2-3	SVEDRAAMQY
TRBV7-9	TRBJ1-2	ASSLPGRENYGYT
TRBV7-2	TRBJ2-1	ASSLSSMVGNEQF
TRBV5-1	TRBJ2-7	ASSPWTTPPYEQY
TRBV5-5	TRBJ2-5	ASRAGLAVGQTQY
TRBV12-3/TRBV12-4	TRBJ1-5	ASSLGQGYNQPQH
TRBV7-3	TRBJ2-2	ASSLRPGGPLEANVGELF
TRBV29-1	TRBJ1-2	SVGSSWGYT
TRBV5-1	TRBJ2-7	ASSLGGRGSSYEQY
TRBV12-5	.	ASGLVPRQAREQY